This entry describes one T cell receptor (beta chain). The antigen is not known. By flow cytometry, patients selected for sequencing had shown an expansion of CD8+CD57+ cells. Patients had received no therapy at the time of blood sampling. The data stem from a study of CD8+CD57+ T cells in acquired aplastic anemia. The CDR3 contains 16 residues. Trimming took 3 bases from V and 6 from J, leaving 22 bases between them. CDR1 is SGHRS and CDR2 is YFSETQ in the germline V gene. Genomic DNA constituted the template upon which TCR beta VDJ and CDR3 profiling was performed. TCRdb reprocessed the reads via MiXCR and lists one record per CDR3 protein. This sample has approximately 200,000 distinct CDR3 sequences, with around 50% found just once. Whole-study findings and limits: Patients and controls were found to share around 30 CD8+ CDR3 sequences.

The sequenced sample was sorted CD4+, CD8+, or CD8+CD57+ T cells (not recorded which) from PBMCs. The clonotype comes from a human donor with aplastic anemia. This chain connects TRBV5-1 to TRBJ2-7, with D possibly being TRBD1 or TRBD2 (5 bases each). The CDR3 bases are TGCGCCAGCAGCTCTGGGGGACGAGTGGGGGTATGCGAGCAGTACTTC. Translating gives CASSSGGRVGVCEQYF.